This is a list of T cell receptor beta chains from one sample in a study of blood T cell repertoires in COVID-19. The table came from immunoSEQ multiplex PCR; TCRdb's copy has only in-frame clones and leaves some out. The sample contains 74,000 or so clones, over 70% of which appear only once. The sequencing sample was made of peripheral blood. These receptors were collected from a human donor in a cohort sampled during active COVID-19. Each CDR3 is given with its conserved first and last residue. Each record gives: J gene, V gene, CDR3 protein.

J: TRBJ2-1; V: TRBV7-9; CDR3: CASSRRGQALYNEQFF
J: TRBJ2-5; V: TRBV30; CDR3: CAWSVFLGLPEETQYF
J: TRBJ1-3; V: TRBV27; CDR3: CASTLKTGPSGNTIYF
J: TRBJ1-1; V: TRBV5-4; CDR3: CASSSRTEFTEAFF
J: TRBJ2-5; V: TRBV2; CDR3: CAGGQVPETQYF
J: TRBJ2-7; V: TRBV12-5; CDR3: CASGLGGPYEQYF
J: TRBJ2-1; V: TRBV7-3; CDR3: CASSSTRGSGRLNEQFF
J: TRBJ1-3; V: TRBV18; CDR3: CASSPRDSALSGNTIYF
J: TRBJ1-1; V: TRBV4-3; CDR3: CASSQDRGNTEAFF
J: TRBJ1-2; V: TRBV10-2; CDR3: CASSEGAGGLSYGYTF
J: TRBJ1-2; V: TRBV7-9; CDR3: CASSLALGAPRSYTF
J: TRBJ1-6; V: TRBV9; CDR3: CASSSGRSSYNSPLHF
J: TRBJ2-5; V: TRBV28; CDR3: CASTANLAGVRETQYF
J: TRBJ1-2; V: TRBV7-9; CDR3: CASSSDRHTNYGYTF
J: TRBJ1-3; V: TRBV19; CDR3: CASSSTSSGNTIYF
J: TRBJ2-1; V: TRBV28; CDR3: CAGGGTGKNEQFF
J: TRBJ2-1; V: TRBV7-2; CDR3: CASSLGLGPSVQFF
J: TRBJ2-7; V: TRBV4-3; CDR3: CASSQERRGFSYEQYF
J: TRBJ1-1; V: TRBV3-1/TRBV3-2; CDR3: CASSQSTGTEAFF
J: TRBJ1-1; V: TRBV20-1; CDR3: CRATVNTEAFF
J: TRBJ2-5; V: TRBV27; CDR3: CASTSRGALGTQYF
J: TRBJ2-5; V: TRBV3-1/TRBV3-2; CDR3: CASSQDGFPGPQETQYF
J: TRBJ2-7; V: TRBV30; CDR3: CAWSVGIGAYEQYF
J: TRBJ1-1; V: TRBV5-1; CDR3: CASSSSGTANTEAFF
J: TRBJ1-3; V: TRBV7-2; CDR3: CASSLYRDSSGNTIYF
J: TRBJ1-4; V: TRBV5-6; CDR3: CASSFREGPTNEKLFF
J: TRBJ1-5; V: TRBV6-5; CDR3: CASSYLQGYQPQHF
J: TRBJ1-6; V: TRBV3-1/TRBV3-2; CDR3: CASSQVGGAGSPLHF